This entry describes one T cell receptor (beta chain). No antigen is known for it. Germline is not matched at one junction end, which may reflect a read error. RNA served as the template for amplifying TCR beta CDR3 regions. Scientists carried out first-round RT-PCR using HTBI primers and then a second-round multiplex PCR. MiXCR, applied by TCRdb to the multiplex PCR reads, yields one record per CDR3 protein. The sample has about 620,000 distinct CDR3 sequences; 22% are singletons. These data originate in a study of Graves' ophthalmopathy and Graves' hyperthyroidism. Study-wide findings and caveats: Among expanded thyroid clonotypes above 0.001 frequency, most also occurred in blood.

Recruitment covered hyperthyroidism patients aged 18 to 65 whose new diagnosis was of under 2 months' duration. Patients were excluded if they had other autoimmune diseases or uncontrolled infections, and likewise if pregnancy or lactation applied. The CDR3 runs to 12 residues. Germline V gene sequence: CDR1 MNHNS, CDR2 SASEGT. The TCR was taken from a woman under 30 with stable Graves' hyperthyroidism. Some clones in this sample may be carry-over from other donors' samples. The chain has TRBV6-1 and TRBJ1-1; TRBD1 might be the D (6 bases). The sample was peripheral blood. The CDR3 DNA is TGTGCCAGCAAACCCCCAGGGGAAGGAGCTGTCTTT. This translates into CASKPPGEGAVF.